These 23 T cell receptor beta chains were all obtained from the same sample, sequenced in a study of T cell repertoires in cytomegalovirus infection. MiXCR, run by TCRdb on the reads, gives a single entry per CDR3 protein. The data contain 370,000 or so distinct CDR3 sequences, about 35% of them singletons. No cognate antigen is known for these TCRs. The sequences come from cultured PBMCs, collected from culture after CMV antigen stimulation. These TCRs come from a human donor in good health (CMV status not recorded). Some clones in this sample may be carry-over from other donors' samples.

The genes are TRBV4-2 and TRBJ2-1; D unresolved. V lost 0 bases, J lost 6 bases, and 9 bases lay in between. CDR1 LGHNA and CDR2 YNFKEQ come from the germline V gene. The CDR3 has 14 amino acids. CDR3 nucleotide sequence: TGTGCCAGCAGCCAAGATAATACCATCAATGAGCAGTTCTTC. Translated: CASSQDNTINEQFF.

V gene TRBV6-1 combines with J gene TRBJ2-5; D possibly uses TRBD1 or TRBD2 (6 bases each). The ends were cut back, 6 bases at V and 0 bases at J, with 17 bases in the middle. CDR3 length: 16 amino acids. Germline CDR1 reads MNHNS; CDR2 reads SASEGT. The CDR3 sequence is CASSLGGAPYQETQYF. CDR3 DNA: TGTGCCAGCAGCCTGGGGGGCGCCCCGTACCAAGAGACCCAGTACTTC.

In its sample, this clonotype was seen a few times. J is TRBJ2-7 and V is TRBV11-2, with unresolved D. The CDR3 length is 17 residues. CDR1 and CDR2 (germline): SGHAT, FQNNGV. V was cut by 5 bases and J by 1 base, with 21 bases left in between. The CDR3 DNA reads TGTGCCAGCAGCCCCAGCGTAATGTCAAGAACTTCCTACGAGCAGTACGTC. It translates to CASSPSVMSRTSYEQYV.

V is TRBV12-3 or TRBV12-4 and J is TRBJ2-7; D may be TRBD1 (6 bases). V was shortened by 6 bases and J by 0 bases, with 18 bases between the two germline ends. The CDR3 totals 16 residues. Here the CDR3 reads CASSPGPRGSSYEQYF. The CDR3 DNA reads as TGTGCCAGCAGCCCGGGACCGAGGGGGAGCTCCTACGAGCAGTACTTC.

In its sample, this clonotype was seen a few times. This chain links TRBV12-3 or TRBV12-4 with TRBJ2-7; 10 bases line up with TRBD2. The CDR3 is 14 residues long. V lost 6 bases and J lost 4; bases outside the gene matches: 6. In DNA form, the CDR3 reads TGTGCCAGCAGCGCAGGACTAGCGGTGTACGAGCAGTACTTC. This sequence encodes CASSAGLAVYEQYF.

For this clonotype: Sequence at one end of the junction differs from germline and may be a read error. The chain couples TRBV7-4 to TRBJ2-6; 7 bases align to TRBD1. The CDR3 length is 17 residues. Looked up from germline, CDR1 is SGHVT and CDR2 is SQSDAQ. CDR3 nucleotide sequence: TGTGCCAGCAGCTTAGCCCTGACAGGGCCTGGGGCCAACGTCTTGAGTTTC. Residues: CASSLALTGPGANVLSF.

The rearrangement links TRBV6-5 to TRBJ2-7, with 7 bases aligning to TRBD1. There are 15 residues in the CDR3. With V trimmed by 0 bases and J by 3 bases, 5 bases remained unmatched. Germline assignment: CDR1 MNHEY and CDR2 SVGAGI. The CDR3 region is CASSYSTGSFYEQYV. The CDR3 coding sequence is TGTGCCAGCAGTTACTCGACAGGGAGCTTCTACGAGCAGTACGTC.

The chain couples TRBV10-3 to TRBJ2-7; possible D gene TRBD2, 7 bases. V was shortened by 6 bases and J by 0 bases, with 12 bases between the two germline ends. Per germline, CDR1 ENHRY and CDR2 SYGVKD. CDR3 size: 14 residues. Written as DNA, the CDR3 is TGTGCCATCAGCGCGGGGGCTAACTCCTACGAGCAGTACTTC. This gives the protein CAISAGANSYEQYF.

The V call is TRBV5-4, the J call TRBJ1-1; 9 bases line up with TRBD1. CDR1 and CDR2 from the germline V gene are SGHNT and YYREEE (reference sequence). The CDR3 loop spans 15 amino acids. Germline trimming cut 7 bases from V and 1 base from J; bases unmatched to any gene: 8. CDR3 loop: CASFPTGGANTEAFF. The DNA for the CDR3 is TGTGCCAGCTTCCCTACAGGGGGCGCGAACACTGAAGCTTTCTTT.

The chain has TRBV10-3 and TRBJ2-2; D remains ambiguous. The germline V gene encodes CDR1 ENHRY and CDR2 SYGVKD. V lost 11 bases and J 4 bases, leaving 14 bases between the germline ends. CDR3 length equals 13 residues. The CDR3 DNA reads as TGTGCCTCCCAAAAGGCGAGCACCGGGGAGCTGTTTTTT. Translating it yields CASQKASTGELFF.

At least ten counts were recorded for this clonotype. The rearrangement uses TRBV7-8 and TRBJ1-1; D unclear. Trimming left V 5 bases short and J 1 base short, with 11 bases between. This CDR3 is built from 14 residues. Germline V gene sequence: CDR1 SGHVS, CDR2 FQNEAQ. The chain's CDR3 is CASSPKETNTEAFF. The CDR3, as DNA: TGTGCCAGCAGCCCGAAAGAGACGAACACTGAAGCTTTCTTT. The whole variable domain, remainder taken from reference TRBV7-8 and TRBJ1-1, is GAGVSQSPRYKVAKRGQDVALRCDPISGHVSLFWYQQALGQGPEFLTYFQNEAQLDKSGLPSDRFFAERPEGSVSTLKIQRTQQEDSAVYLCASSPKETNTEAFFGQGTRLTVV.

This clonotype appeared a few times. The chain is built from TRBV4-1 and TRBJ1-2; 10 bases align to TRBD1. Germline V gives CDR1 MGHRA, CDR2 YSYEKL. CDR3 length equals 19 residues. V trimming: 0 bases; J trimming: 4 bases; junction bases outside the gene matches: 14. CDR3 nucleotides: TGCGCCAGCAGCCAAGAAGGCGGGACAGGGGCGCTTCCGCTCTATGGCTACACCTTC. Its protein is CASSQEGGTGALPLYGYTF.

This clonotype was seen a handful of times. The rearrangement links TRBV4-1 to TRBJ1-2; D may be TRBD1 (6 bases). Germline CDR1 MGHRA, CDR2 YSYEKL. Trimming took off 3 bases at V and 4 bases at J, with 12 bases between the two ends. CDR3 length equals 14 residues. The CDR3, as DNA: TGCGCCAGCAGCCAGATTACAGGGTCCTATGGCTACACCTTC. This codes for CASSQITGSYGYTF.

The chain combines TRBV27 with TRBJ1-1; maybe TRBD1 (5 bases). V lost 4 bases to trimming and J lost 5 bases, with 14 bases between them. This CDR3 contains 14 residues. Germline CDR1 is MNHEY and CDR2 is SMNVEV (reference sequence). This CDR3 is CASSYTGKGTEAFF. In DNA form, the CDR3 reads TGTGCCAGCAGTTATACAGGTAAAGGAACTGAAGCTTTCTTT.

In its sample, this clonotype was seen many times. The V gene is TRBV7-2, the J gene TRBJ1-6; D not resolved. Germline V gene data show CDR1 as SGHTA and CDR2 as FQGNSA. V was trimmed by 2 bases and J by 9 bases, leaving 8 bases between them. The length of the CDR3 is 13 residues. CDR3 protein: CASSLPNGSPLHF. The DNA of the CDR3 is TGTGCCAGCAGCTTACCGAACGGTTCACCCCTCCACTTT. The full variable domain, in which reference TRBV7-2 and TRBJ1-6 provide the parts outside the CDR3, is GAGVSQSPSNKVTEKGKDVELRCDPISGHTALYWYRQSLGQGLEFLIYFQGNSAPDKSGLPSDRFSAERTGGSVSTLTIQRTQQEDSAVYLCASSLPNGSPLHFGNGTRLTVT.

V is TRBV4-3 and J is TRBJ1-2; D is possibly TRBD1 (5 bases). Trimming stripped 0 bases from V and 5 bases from J, with 13 bases between. Per the germline V gene, CDR1 is LGHNA and CDR2 is YSLEER. CDR3 length: 15 amino acids. This CDR3 is CASSQDSGYRYGYTF. The CDR3 nucleotides are TGCGCCAGCAGCCAAGATTCAGGGTATCGGTATGGCTACACCTTC.

This clonotype was detected many times. J is TRBJ2-1 and V is TRBV7-2; D remains unclear. The CDR3 loop spans 13 amino acids. The germline V gene has CDR1 SGHTA and CDR2 FQGNSA. V was pared by 3 bases and J by 8 bases, with 11 bases between. The CDR3, as DNA: TGTGCCAGCAGCTTTATGAGACGCGATGAGCAGTTCTTC. It is translated as CASSFMRRDEQFF.

This sequence joins TRBV6-2 or TRBV6-3 and TRBJ2-1, with TRBD1 as a possible D gene (6 bases). V shed 5 bases and J shed 7 bases, with 15 bases lying between them. CDR3 length: 14 amino acids. Looked up from germline, CDR1 is MNHEY and CDR2 is SVGEGT. The CDR3 bases are TGTGCCAGCAGTGCGCGACAGGAGGCTAATGAGCAGTTCTTC. Translated, it gives CASSARQEANEQFF.

This clonotype was detected once. With a much larger clone just one base away, this may be a read error. The gene calls are TRBV7-2 and TRBJ2-1; D is unclear. The V and J ends lost 2 bases and 2 bases respectively, with 16 bases between them. The CDR3 has 17 residues. Germline CDR1 is SGHTA and CDR2 is FQGNSA. CDR3 in amino acids: CASSLPLGLGPYNEQFF. The CDR3 DNA follows: TGTGCCAGCAGCTTACCCCTCGGCTTGGGTCCCTACAATGAGCAGTTCTTC.

The chain couples TRBV2 to TRBJ1-5; D is undetermined. Germline V lookup: CDR1 SNHLY, CDR2 FYNNEI. V was pared by 1 base and J by 3 bases, with 7 bases between. The CDR3 sequence is 14 residues long. The CDR3 bases are TGTGCCAGCAGTGAAGACAGCTCCAATCAGCCCCAGCATTTT. Translating it yields CASSEDSSNQPQHF.

The rearrangement links TRBV7-4 to TRBJ1-2; D uncertain. This CDR3 contains 10 residues. Germline CDR1 is SGHVT and CDR2 is SQSDAQ. CDR3 bases: TGTGACGTCAAATTGATCGGCTACACCTTC. Its protein is CDVKLIGYTF.

This chain links TRBV7-2 with TRBJ2-2, with D hard to call. Per the germline V gene, CDR1 is SGHTA and CDR2 is FQGNSA. CDR3 length equals 12 residues. Trimming pared 1 base from V and 9 bases from J, leaving 6 bases between. As DNA, the CDR3 is TGTGCCAGCAGCTTAGAGACGAGGGAGCTGTTTTTT. It translates to CASSLETRELFF.

V usage is TRBV30 and J usage is TRBJ2-5, with TRBD2 matching 10 bases. The J segment lost 3 bases and the V segment lost 0 bases, leaving 4 bases of the junction unmatched. Germline V gene data show CDR1 as GTSNPN and CDR2 as SVGIG (reference sequence). This CDR3 has 15 amino acids. CDR3 amino acids: CAWSVGLAGEETQYF. The CDR3 coding sequence is TGTGCCTGGAGTGTGGGCCTAGCGGGGGAAGAGACCCAGTACTTC. Based on the CDR3 plus reference TRBV30 and TRBJ2-5, the full variable domain is SQTIHQWPATLVQPVGSPLSLECTVEGTSNPNLYWYRQAAGRGLQLLFYSVGIGQISSEVPQNLSASRPQDRQFILSSKKLLLSDSGFYLCAWSVGLAGEETQYFGPGTRLLVL.